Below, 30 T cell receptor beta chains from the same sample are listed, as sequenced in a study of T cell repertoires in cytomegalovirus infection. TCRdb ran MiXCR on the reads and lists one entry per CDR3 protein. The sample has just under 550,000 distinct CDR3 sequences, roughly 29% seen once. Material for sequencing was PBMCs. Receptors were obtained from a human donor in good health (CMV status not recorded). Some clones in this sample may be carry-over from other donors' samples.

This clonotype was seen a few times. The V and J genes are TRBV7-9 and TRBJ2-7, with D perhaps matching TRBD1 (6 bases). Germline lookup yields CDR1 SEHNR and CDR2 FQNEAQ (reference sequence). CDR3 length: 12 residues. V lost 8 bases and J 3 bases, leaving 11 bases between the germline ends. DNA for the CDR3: TGTGCCAGCCGCCAGGGGATCTACGAGCAGTACTTC. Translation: CASRQGIYEQYF.

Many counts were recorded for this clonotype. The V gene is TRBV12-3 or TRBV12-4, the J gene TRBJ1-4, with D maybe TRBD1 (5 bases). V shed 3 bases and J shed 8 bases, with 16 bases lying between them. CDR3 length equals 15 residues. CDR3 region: CASSLSGSGEEKLFF. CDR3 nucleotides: TGTGCCAGCAGTTTGTCAGGGTCGGGGGAGGAAAAACTGTTTTTT.

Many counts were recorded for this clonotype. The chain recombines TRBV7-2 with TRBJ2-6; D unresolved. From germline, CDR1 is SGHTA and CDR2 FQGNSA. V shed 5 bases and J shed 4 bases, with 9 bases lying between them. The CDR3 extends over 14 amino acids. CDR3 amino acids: CASSPTMGANVLTF. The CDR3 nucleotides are TGTGCCAGCAGCCCAACCATGGGGGCCAACGTCCTGACTTTC.

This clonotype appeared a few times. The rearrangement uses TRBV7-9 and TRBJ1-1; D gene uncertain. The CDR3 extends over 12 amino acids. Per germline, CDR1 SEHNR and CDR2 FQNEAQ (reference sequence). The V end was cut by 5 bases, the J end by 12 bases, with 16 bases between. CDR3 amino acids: CASSLDGLVTFF. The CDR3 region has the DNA TGTGCCAGCAGCCTTGACGGTTTAGTGACTTTCTTT.

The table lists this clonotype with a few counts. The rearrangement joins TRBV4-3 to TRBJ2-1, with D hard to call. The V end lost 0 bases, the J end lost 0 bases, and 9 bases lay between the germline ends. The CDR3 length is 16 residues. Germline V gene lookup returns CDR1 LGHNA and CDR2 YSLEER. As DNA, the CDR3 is TGCGCCAGCAGCCAAGATGGCCCGAGCTCCTACAATGAGCAGTTCTTC. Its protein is CASSQDGPSSYNEQFF.

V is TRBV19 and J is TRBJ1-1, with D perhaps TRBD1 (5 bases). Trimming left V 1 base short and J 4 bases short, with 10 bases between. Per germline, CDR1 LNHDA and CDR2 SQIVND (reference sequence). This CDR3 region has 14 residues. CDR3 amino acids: CASSIVAGGTEAFF. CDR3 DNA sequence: TGTGCCAGTAGTATAGTAGCGGGGGGCACTGAAGCTTTCTTT.

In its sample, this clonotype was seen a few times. CDR3 protein: CSATPSGGMGNQPQHF. The CDR3 DNA sequence: TGCAGTGCTACCCCCTCGGGGGGTATGGGCAATCAGCCCCAGCATTTT. The chain employs TRBV20-1 and TRBJ1-5; D might be TRBD1 (5 bases). The CDR3 is 16 residues long. CDR1 and CDR2 from the germline V gene are DFQATT and SNEGSKA (reference sequence). Trimming took 4 bases from V and 2 from J, leaving 18 bases between them.

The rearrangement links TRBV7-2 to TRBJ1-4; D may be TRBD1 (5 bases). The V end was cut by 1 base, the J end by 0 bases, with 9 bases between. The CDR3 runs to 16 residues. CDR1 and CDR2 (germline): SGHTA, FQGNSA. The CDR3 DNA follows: TGTGCCAGCAGCTTAGAGGGGCCGACAACTAATGAAAAACTGTTTTTT. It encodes CASSLEGPTTNEKLFF.

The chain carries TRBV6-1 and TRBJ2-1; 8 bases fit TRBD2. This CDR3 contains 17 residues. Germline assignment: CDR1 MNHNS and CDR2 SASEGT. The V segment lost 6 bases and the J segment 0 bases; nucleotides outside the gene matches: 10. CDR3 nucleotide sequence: TGTGCCAGCAGACCAGCGGCGACTAGCGCCTCCTACAATGAGCAGTTCTTC. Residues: CASRPAATSASYNEQFF.

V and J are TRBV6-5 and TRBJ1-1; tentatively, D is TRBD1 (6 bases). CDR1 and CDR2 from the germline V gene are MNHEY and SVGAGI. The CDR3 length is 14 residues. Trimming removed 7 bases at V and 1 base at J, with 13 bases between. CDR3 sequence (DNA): TGTGCCAGCAATATACAGGGTAGGAACACTGAAGCTTTCTTT. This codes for CASNIQGRNTEAFF.

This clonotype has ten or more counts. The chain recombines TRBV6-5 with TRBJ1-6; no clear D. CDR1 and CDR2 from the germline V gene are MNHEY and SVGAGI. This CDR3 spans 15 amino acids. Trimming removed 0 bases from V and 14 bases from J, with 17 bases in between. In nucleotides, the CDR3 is TGTGCCAGCAGTTACTCTCAAGGGCCATCTCTAGCCCTCCACTTT. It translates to CASSYSQGPSLALHF.

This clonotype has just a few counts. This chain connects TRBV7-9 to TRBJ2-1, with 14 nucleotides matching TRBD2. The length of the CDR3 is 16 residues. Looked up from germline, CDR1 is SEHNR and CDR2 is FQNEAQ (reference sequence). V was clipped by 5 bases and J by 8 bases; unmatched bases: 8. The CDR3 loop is CASSPTSGRAVDEQFF. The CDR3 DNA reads TGTGCCAGCAGCCCGACTAGCGGGAGGGCCGTGGATGAGCAGTTCTTC.

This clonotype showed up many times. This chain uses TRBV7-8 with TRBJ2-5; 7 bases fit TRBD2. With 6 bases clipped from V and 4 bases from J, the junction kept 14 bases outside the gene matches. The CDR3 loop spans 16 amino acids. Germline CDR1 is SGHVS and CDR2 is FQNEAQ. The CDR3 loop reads CASSFELGLVGETQYF. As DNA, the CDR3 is TGTGCCAGCAGTTTTGAACTCGGACTAGTCGGAGAGACCCAGTACTTC.

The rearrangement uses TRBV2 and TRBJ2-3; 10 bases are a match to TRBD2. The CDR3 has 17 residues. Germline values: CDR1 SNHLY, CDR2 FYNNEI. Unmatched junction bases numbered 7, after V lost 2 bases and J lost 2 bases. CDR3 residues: CASSEILLAGNTDTQYF. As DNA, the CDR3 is TGTGCCAGCAGTGAAATCTTACTAGCGGGGAACACAGATACGCAGTATTTT.

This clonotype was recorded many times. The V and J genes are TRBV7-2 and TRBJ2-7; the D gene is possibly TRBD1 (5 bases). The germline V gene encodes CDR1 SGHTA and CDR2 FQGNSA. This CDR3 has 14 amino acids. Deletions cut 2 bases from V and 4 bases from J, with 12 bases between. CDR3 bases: TGTGCCAGCAGCTTATATGATAAGGGGTACGAGCAGTACGTC. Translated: CASSLYDKGYEQYV.

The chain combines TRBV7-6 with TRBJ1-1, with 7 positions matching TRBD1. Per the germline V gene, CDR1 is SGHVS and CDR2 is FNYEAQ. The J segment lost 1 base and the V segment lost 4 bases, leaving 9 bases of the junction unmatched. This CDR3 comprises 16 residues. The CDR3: CASSSPQGGANTEAFF. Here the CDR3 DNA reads TGTGCCAGCAGCTCACCCCAGGGGGGGGCGAACACTGAAGCTTTCTTT. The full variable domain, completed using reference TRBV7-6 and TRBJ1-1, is GAGVSQSPRYKVTKRGQDVALRCDPISGHVSLYWYRQALGQGPEFLTYFNYEAQQDKSGLPNDRFSAERPEGSISTLTIQRTEQRDSAMYRCASSSPQGGANTEAFFGQGTRLTVV.

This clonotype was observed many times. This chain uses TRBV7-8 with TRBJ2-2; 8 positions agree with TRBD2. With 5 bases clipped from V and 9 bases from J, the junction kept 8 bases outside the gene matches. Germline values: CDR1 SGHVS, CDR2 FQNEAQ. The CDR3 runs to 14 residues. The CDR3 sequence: CASSASGSGRELFF. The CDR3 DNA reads TGTGCCAGCAGCGCGAGCGGGAGCGGGAGGGAGCTGTTTTTT.

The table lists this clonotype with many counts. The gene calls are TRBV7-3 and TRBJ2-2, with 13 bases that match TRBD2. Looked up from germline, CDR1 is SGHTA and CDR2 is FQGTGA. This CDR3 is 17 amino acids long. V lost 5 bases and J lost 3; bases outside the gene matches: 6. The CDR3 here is CASSPRTSGRDTGELFF. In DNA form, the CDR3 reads TGTGCCAGCAGCCCCCGGACTAGCGGGAGAGACACCGGGGAGCTGTTTTTT.

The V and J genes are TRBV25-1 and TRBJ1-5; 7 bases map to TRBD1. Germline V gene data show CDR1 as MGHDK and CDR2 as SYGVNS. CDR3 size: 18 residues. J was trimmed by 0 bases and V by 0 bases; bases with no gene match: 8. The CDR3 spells CASSEYRDSGTSNQPQHF. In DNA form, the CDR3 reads TGTGCCAGCAGTGAATACCGGGACAGTGGAACTAGCAATCAGCCCCAGCATTTT.

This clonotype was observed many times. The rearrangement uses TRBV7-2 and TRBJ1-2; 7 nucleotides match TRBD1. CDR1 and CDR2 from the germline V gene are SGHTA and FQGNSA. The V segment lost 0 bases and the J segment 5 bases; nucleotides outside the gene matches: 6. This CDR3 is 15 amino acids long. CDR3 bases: TGTGCCAGCAGCTTAGCGGGACAGAGAGAGTATGGCTACACCTTC. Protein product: CASSLAGQREYGYTF.

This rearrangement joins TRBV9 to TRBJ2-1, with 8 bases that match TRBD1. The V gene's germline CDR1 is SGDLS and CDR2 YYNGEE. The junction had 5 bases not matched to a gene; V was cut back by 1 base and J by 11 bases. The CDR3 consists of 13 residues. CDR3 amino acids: CASSVTQGDKQFF. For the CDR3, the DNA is TGTGCCAGCAGCGTAACACAGGGGGATAAGCAGTTCTTC.

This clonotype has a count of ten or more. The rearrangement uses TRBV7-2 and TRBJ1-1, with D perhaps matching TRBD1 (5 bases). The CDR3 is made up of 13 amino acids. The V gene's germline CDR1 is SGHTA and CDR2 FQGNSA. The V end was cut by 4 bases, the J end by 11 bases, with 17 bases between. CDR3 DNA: TGTGCCAGCAGCTCCCGGTTGGGGGAGATGGCTTTCTTT. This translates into CASSSRLGEMAFF.

The CDR3 loop reads CASSPLGFEQFF. The CDR3, as DNA: TGTGCCAGCAGCCCGTTGGGGTTCGAGCAGTTCTTC. The genes are TRBV7-9 and TRBJ2-1; no firm D call. This CDR3 comprises 12 residues. V gave up 5 bases and J gave up 10 bases, with 12 bases separating them. Per the germline V gene, CDR1 is SEHNR and CDR2 is FQNEAQ (reference sequence).

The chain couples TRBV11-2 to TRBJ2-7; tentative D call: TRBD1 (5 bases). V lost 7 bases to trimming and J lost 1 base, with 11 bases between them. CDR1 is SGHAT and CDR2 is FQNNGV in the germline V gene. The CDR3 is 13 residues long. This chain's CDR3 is CASTPGPSYEQYV. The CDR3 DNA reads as TGTGCCAGCACTCCAGGGCCTTCCTACGAGCAGTACGTC.

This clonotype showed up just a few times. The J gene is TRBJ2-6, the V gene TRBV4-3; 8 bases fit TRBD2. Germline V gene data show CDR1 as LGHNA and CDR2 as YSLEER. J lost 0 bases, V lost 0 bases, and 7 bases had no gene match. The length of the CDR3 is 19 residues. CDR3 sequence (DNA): TGCGCCAGCAGCCAAGATTCGCTAGCGGGCCGCTCTGGGGCCAACGTCCTGACTTTC. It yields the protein CASSQDSLAGRSGANVLTF.

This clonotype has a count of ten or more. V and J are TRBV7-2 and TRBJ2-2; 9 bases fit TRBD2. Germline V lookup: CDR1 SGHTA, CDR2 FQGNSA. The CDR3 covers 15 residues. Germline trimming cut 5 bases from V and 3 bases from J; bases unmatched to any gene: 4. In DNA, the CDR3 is TGTGCCAGCAGCAAGACTAGCGGACACACCGGGGAGCTGTTTTTT. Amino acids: CASSKTSGHTGELFF. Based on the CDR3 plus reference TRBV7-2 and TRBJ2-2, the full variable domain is GAGVSQSPSNKVTEKGKDVELRCDPISGHTALYWYRQSLGQGLEFLIYFQGNSAPDKSGLPSDRFSAERTGGSVSTLTIQRTQQEDSAVYLCASSKTSGHTGELFFGEGSRLTVL.

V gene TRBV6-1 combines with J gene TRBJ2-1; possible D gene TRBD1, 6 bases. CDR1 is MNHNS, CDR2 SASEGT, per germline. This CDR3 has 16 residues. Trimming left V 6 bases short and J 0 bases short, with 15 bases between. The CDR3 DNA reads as TGTGCCAGCAGCCCCGACAGGACGAGCTCCTACAATGAGCAGTTCTTC. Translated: CASSPDRTSSYNEQFF.

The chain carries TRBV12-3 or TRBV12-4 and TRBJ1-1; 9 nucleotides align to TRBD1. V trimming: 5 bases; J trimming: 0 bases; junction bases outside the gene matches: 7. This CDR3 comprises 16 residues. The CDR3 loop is CASSPTGTGMNTEAFF. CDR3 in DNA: TGTGCCAGCAGTCCAACCGGGACAGGGATGAACACTGAAGCTTTCTTT.

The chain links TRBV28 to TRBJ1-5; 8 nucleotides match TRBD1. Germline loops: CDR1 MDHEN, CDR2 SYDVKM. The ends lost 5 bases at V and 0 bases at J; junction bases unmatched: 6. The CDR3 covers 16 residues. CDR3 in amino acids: CASSPTGAYSNQPQHF. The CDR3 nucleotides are TGTGCCAGCAGTCCGACAGGGGCTTATAGCAATCAGCCCCAGCATTTT.

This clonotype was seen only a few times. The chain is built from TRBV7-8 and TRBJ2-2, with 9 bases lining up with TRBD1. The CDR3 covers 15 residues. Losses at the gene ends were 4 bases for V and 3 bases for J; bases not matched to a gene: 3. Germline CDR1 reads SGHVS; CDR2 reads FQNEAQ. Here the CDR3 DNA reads TGTGCCAGCAGCTACGGACAGGGGTACACCGGGGAGCTGTTTTTT. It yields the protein CASSYGQGYTGELFF.